This T cell receptor beta chain is from a study of T cells of healthy individuals. Ten or more counts support this clonotype. Via MiXCR, TCRdb re-called the 5' RACE reads, giving one row per CDR3 protein. The table shows around 63,000 distinct CDR3 sequences, with around 15% occurring only once. CDR3 length: 15 residues. V was cut by 5 bases and J by 3 bases, with 14 bases left in between. The germline gives CDR1 SGHTA, CDR2 FQGNSA. The sequence came from a human donor in good health. The rearrangement uses TRBV7-2 and TRBJ2-1; D is possibly TRBD1 (6 bases). The CDR3 reads CASSAGAQNYNEQFF. The CDR3 nucleotides read TGTGCCAGCAGCGCAGGGGCTCAGAACTACAATGAGCAGTTCTTC.